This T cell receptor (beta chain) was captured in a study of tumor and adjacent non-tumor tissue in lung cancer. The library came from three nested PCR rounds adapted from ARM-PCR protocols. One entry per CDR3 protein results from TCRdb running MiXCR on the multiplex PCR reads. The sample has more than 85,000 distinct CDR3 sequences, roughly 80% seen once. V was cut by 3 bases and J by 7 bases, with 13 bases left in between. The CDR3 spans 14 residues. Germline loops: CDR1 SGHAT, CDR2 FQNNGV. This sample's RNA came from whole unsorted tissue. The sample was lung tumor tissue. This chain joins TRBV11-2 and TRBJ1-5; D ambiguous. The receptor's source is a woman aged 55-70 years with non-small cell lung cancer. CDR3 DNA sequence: TGTGCCAGCAGCTTGGAGAGCGCGAGGCAGCCCCAGCATTTT. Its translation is CASSLESARQPQHF.